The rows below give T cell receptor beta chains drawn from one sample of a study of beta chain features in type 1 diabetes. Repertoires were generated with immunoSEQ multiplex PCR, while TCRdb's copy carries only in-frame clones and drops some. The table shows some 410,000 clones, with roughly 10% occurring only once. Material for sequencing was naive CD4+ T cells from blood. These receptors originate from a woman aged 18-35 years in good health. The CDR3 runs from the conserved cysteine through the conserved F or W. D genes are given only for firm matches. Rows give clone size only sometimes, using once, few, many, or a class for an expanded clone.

TGTGCCAGCAGCTTAATGATTACAGGGGAACAGTATTTT | CASSLMITGEQYF | few | TRBD1 | TRBJ2-3 | TRBV7-2
TGTGCCAGCAGCTTAGCTGCCCGGAATGAGCAGTTCTTC | CASSLAARNEQFF | many | . | TRBJ2-1 | TRBV7-2
TGCGCCAGCAGCTTTAACTCTGGGGCCAACGTCCTGACTTTC | CASSFNSGANVLTF | . | . | TRBJ2-6 | TRBV5-1
TGTGCCAGCAGCGGACCGCGGGGAATGAACACTGAAGCTTTCTTT | CASSGPRGMNTEAFF | . | . | TRBJ1-1 | TRBV14
TGCGCCAGCAGCCAAGATCCCAGGGGGCCCACAGATACGCAGTATTTT | CASSQDPRGPTDTQYF | . | TRBD1 | TRBJ2-3 | TRBV4-1
TGTGCCAGCTCACCCGTCATAAAGCGGGACAATGAGCAGTTCTTC | CASSPVIKRDNEQFF | few | . | TRBJ2-1 | TRBV18
TGTGCCAGCAGCGTAGAGGAGGCTACTTCCTACGAGCAGTACTTC | CASSVEEATSYEQYF | . | . | TRBJ2-7 | TRBV9
TGTGCCAGCAGCGTAGTTCCAGCGAACACTGAAGCTTTCTTT | CASSVVPANTEAFF | few | . | TRBJ1-1 | TRBV9
TGTGCCAGTAGTATTCAGGCCAGGAACACTGAAGCTTTCTTT | CASSIQARNTEAFF | few | . | TRBJ1-1 | TRBV19
TGTGCCAGCAGTACAACGTTCTCTGGAAACACCATATATTTT | CASSTTFSGNTIYF | few | . | TRBJ1-3 | TRBV27
TGTGCCAGCAGCCAGCCGGCCACAGATACGCAGTATTTT | CASSQPATDTQYF | few | . | TRBJ2-3 | TRBV7-2
TGTGCCAGCAGCCGAATAGAGACCCAGTACTTC | CASSRIETQYF | . | . | TRBJ2-5 | TRBV7-9
TGCAGCGTCATAAGGGACACGAGAGAGCAGTACTTC | CSVIRDTREQYF | few | . | TRBJ2-7 | TRBV29-1
TGTGCCAGCAGCTTACCCAAAGGGGGCATACGTATGAACACTGAAGCTTTCTTT | CASSLPKGGIRMNTEAFF | . | TRBD1 | TRBJ1-1 | TRBV27
TGCGCCAGCAGCCAAGGATCCCTCGGACCCAAAAACATTCAGTACTTC | CASSQGSLGPKNIQYF | few | . | TRBJ2-4 | TRBV4-1
TGTGCCAGCAGCAAAGTCTCTGGAACAGATACGCAGTATTTT | CASSKVSGTDTQYF | . | . | TRBJ2-3 | TRBV7-9
TGTGCCTGGACCCGGTCCTACGAGCAGTACTTC | CAWTRSYEQYF | . | . | TRBJ2-7 | TRBV30